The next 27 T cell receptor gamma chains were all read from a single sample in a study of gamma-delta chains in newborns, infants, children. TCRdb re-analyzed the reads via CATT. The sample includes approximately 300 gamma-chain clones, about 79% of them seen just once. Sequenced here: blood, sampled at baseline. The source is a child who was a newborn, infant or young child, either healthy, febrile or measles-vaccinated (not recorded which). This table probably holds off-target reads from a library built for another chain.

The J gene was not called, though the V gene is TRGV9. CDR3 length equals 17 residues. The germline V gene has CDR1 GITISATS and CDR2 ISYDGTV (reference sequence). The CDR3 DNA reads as TGTGCCTGTGACAGTCTACTGGGGGATACGAGGGAAGCACAACTCTTCTTT. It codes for CACDSLLGDTREAQLFF.

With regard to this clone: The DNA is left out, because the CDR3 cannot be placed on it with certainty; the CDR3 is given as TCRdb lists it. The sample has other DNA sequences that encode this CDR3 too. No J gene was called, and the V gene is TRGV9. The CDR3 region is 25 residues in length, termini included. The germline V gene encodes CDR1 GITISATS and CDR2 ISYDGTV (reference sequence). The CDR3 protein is CACDTYWGSSWDTRQMFFGTGIKLF.

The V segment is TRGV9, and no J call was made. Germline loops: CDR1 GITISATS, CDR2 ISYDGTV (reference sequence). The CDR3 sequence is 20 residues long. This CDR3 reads CACDTVALGDTGSLTAQLFF. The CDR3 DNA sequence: TGTGCCTGTGACACGGTTGCCTTGGGGGATACAGGATCTTTGACAGCACAACTCTTCTTT.

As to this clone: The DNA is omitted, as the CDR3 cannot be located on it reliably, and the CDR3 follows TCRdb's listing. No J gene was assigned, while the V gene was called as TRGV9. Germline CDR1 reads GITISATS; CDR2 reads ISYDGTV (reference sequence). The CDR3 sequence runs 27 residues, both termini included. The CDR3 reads CACDTEEDWGPSWDTRQMFFGTGIKLF.

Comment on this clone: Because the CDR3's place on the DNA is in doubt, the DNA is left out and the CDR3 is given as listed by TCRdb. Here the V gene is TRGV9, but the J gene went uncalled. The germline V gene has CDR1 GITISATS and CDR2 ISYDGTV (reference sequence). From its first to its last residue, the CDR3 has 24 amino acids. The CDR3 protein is CACDTVGRSWDTRQMFFGTGIKLF.

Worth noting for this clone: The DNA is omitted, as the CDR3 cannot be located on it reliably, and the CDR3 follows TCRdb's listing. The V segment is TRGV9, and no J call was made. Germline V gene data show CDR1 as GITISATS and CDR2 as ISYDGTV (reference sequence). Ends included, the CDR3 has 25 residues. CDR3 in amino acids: CACDTLTGSSWDTRQMFFGTGIKLF.

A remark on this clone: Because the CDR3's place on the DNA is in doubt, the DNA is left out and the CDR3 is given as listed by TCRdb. This CDR3 reads CACDNLLGDSSWDTRQMFFGTGIKLF. No J gene was assigned, while the V gene was called as TRGV9. CDR1 GITISATS and CDR2 ISYDGTV come from the germline V gene (reference sequence). Inclusive of both ends, the CDR3 amounts to 26 amino acids.

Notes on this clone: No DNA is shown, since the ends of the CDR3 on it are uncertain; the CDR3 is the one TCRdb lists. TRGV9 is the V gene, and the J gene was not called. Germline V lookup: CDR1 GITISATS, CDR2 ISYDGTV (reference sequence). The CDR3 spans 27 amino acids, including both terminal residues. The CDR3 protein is CACDTGGVGTSSWDTRQMFFGTGIKLF.

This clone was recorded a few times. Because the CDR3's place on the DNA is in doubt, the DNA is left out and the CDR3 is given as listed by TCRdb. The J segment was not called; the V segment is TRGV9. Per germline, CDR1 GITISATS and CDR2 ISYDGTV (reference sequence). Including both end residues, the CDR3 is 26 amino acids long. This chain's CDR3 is CACDSTGGYASWDTRQMFFGTGIKLF.

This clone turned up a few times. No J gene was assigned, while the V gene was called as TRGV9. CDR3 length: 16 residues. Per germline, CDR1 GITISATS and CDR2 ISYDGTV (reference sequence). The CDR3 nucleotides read TGTGCCTGTGACATACTGGGGGATACTTTGACAGCACAACTCTTCTTT. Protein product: CACDILGDTLTAQLFF.

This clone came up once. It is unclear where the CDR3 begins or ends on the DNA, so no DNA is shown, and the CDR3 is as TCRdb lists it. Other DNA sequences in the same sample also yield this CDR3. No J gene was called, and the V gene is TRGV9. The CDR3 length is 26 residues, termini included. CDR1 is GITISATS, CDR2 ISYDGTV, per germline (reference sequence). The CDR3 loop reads CACDTGGYASSWDTRQMFFGTGIKLF.

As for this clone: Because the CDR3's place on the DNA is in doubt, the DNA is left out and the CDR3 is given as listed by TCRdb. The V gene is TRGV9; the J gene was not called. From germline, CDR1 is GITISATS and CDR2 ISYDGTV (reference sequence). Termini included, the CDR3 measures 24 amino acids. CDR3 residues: CACAGYQGAWDTRQMFFGTGIKLF.

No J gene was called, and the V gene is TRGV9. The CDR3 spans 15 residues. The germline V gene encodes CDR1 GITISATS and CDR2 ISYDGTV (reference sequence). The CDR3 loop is CACDILGDMTEQLFF. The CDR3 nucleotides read TGTGCCTGTGACATACTGGGGGATATGACAGAACAACTCTTCTTT.

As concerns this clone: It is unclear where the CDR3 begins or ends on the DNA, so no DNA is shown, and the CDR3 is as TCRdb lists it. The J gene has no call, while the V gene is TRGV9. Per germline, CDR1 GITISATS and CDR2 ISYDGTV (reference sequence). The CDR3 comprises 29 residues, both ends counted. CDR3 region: CAFRNSLVLGDNRSWDTRQMFFGTGIKLF.

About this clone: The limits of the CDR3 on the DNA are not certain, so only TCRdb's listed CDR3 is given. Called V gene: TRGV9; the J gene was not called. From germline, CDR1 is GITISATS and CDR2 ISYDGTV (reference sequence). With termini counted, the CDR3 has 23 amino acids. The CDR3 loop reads CAFTGGFSWDTRQMFFGTGIKLF.

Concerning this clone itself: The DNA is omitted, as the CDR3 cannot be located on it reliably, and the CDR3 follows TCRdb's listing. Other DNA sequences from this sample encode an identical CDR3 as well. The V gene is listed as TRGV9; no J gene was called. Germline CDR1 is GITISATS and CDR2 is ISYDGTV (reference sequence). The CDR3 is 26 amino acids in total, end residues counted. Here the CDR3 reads CACDNPGGAASWDTRQMFFGTGIKLF.

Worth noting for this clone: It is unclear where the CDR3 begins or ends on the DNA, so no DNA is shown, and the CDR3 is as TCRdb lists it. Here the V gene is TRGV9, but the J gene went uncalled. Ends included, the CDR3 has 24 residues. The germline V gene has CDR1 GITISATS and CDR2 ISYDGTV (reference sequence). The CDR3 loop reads CACDTLLGSWDTRQMFFGTGIKLF.

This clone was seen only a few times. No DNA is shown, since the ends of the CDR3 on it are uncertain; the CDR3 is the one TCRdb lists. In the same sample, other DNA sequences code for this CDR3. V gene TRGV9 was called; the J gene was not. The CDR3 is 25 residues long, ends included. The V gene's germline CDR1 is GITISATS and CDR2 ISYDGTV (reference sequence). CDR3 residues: CACDTGGYSSWDTRQMFFGTGIKLF.

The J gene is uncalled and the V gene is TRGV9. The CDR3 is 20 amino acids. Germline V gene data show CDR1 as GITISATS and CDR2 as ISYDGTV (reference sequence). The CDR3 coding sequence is TGTGCCTGTGACAGCATACTAGGGGAGGTGGGGGAAGCTTTGACAGCACAACTCTTCTTT. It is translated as CACDSILGEVGEALTAQLFF.

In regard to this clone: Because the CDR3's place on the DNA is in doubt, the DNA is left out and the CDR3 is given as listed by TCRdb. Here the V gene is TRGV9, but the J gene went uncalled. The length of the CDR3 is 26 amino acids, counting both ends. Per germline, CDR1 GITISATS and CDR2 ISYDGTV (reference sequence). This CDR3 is CACDTMGDTSSWDTRQMFFGTGIKLF.

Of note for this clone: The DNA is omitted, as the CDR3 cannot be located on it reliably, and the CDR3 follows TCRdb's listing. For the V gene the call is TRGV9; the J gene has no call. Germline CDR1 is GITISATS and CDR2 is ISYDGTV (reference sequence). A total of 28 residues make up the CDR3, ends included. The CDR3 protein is CACDTGGYHPSSSWDTRQMFFGTGIKLF.

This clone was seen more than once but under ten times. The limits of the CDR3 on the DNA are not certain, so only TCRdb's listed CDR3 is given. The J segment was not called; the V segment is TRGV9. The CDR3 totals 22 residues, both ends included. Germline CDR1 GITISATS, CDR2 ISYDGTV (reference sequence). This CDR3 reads CACDTGRDRTRQMFFGTGIKLF.

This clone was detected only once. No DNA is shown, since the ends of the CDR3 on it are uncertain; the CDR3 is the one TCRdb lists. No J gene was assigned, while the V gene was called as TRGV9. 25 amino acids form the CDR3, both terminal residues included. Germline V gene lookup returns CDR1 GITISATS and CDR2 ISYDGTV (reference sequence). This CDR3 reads CACDLMGVSSWDTRQMFFGTGIKLF.

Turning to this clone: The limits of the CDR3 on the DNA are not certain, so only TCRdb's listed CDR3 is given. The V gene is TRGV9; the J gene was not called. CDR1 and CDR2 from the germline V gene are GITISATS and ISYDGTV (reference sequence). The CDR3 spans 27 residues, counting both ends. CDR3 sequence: CACDAVLGDTLSLDTRQMFFGTGIKLF.

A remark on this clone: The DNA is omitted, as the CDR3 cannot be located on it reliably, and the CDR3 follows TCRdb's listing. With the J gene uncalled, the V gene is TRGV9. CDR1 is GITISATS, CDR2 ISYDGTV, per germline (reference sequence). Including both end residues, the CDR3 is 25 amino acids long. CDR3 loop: CACDPTGLGAWDTRQMFFGTGIKLF.

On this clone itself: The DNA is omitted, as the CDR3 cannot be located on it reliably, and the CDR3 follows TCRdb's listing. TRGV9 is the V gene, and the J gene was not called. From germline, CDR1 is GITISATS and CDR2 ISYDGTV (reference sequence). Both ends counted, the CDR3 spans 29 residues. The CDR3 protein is CACDTVLGDTPRVSWDTRQMFFGTGIKLF.

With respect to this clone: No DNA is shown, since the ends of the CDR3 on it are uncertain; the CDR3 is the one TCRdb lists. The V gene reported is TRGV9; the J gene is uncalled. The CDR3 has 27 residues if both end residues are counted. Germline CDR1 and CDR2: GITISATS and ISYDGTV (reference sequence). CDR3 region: CACDTGTGGYAAWDTRQMFFGTGIKLF.